This T cell receptor (beta chain) emerged from a study of identical twins. Regarding the study as a whole: In drawing conclusions, the study used cross-sectional statistical analysis and did not follow the same donors.

Germline V gene data show CDR1 as LGHNA and CDR2 as YSLEER. Trimming cost V 0 bases and J 1 base, with 10 bases left between them. CDR3 size: 15 residues. A universal primer site arose from template switching, and cDNA bore unique molecular identifiers. Each CDR3 protein is one row after TCRdb ran MiXCR on the 5' RACE reads. The table includes about 660,000 distinct CDR3 sequences, 8% to 9% detected once. Healthy Caucasian donors formed the entire cohort. This clonotype occurred many times. Its target is not known. The same sample was also studied in work on yellow fever vaccine responses in identical twins.

The chain recombines TRBV4-3 with TRBJ2-7; D ambiguous. The specimen was PBMCs. The sequence was collected from a woman younger than 35 in good health. The CDR3 loop reads CASSQDRDGSYEQYF. DNA for the CDR3: TGCGCCAGCAGCCAAGATCGAGACGGATCCTACGAGCAGTACTTC.